This T cell receptor beta chain derives from a study of beta chain features in type 1 diabetes. This clone was detected only a few times. Its antigen remains unidentified. cDNA synthesis used the whole RNA isolate, giving expressed TCRB sequences. The method was immunoSEQ multiplex PCR; TCRdb's version includes in-frame clones alone and lacks a portion of them. The data hold a few hundred thousand clones, with 15% observed a single time. This CDR3 has 13 amino acids. The V end was cut by 4 bases, the J end by 0 bases, with 6 bases between. Germline V gene data show CDR1 as SNHLY and CDR2 as FYNNEI. Findings and limits, study-wide: Naive, central memory and Treg TCRB repertoires seemed to resemble each other more closely in patients than they did in healthy donors. Cells expressing TCR highly could be over-represented by cDNA sequencing. The study found moderately but significantly shorter TCRB CDR3s in all four CD4+ subsets of Type 1 diabetes patients.

The chain uses TRBV2 and TRBJ2-5; a possible D gene is TRBD2 (5 bases). The clonotype originates from a man aged 18 to 30 with type 1 diabetes. The material sequenced was naive CD4+ T cells from blood. The CDR3 DNA reads TGTGCCAGCAGTGGAGGGTACCAAGAGACCCAGTACTTC. It yields the protein CASSGGYQETQYF.